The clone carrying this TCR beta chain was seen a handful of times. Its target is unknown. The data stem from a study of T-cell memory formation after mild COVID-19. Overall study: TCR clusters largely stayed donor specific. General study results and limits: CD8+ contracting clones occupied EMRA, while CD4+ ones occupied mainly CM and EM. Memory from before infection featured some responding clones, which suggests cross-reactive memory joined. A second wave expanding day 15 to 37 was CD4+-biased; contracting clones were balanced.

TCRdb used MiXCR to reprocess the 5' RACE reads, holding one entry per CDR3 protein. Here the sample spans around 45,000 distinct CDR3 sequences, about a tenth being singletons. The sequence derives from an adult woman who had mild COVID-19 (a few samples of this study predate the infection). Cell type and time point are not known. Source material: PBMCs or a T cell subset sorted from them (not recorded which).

CDR3 sequence: CASSSPLAWLGIIGTQYF. The CDR3, as DNA: TGTGCCAGCAGCTCCCCGCTAGCTTGGCTGGGGATTATAGGGACGCAGTATTTT. The J gene is TRBJ2-3, the V gene TRBV7-2, with D possibly being TRBD2 (5 bases). Germline V gene data show CDR1 as SGHTA and CDR2 as FQGNSA. This CDR3 region has 18 residues. V gave up 4 bases and J gave up 9 bases, with 29 bases separating them. Based on the CDR3 plus reference TRBV7-2 and TRBJ2-3, the full variable domain is GAGVSQSPSNKVTEKGKDVELRCDPISGHTALYWYRQSLGQGLEFLIYFQGNSAPDKSGLPSDRFSAERTGGSVSTLTIQRTQQEDSAVYLCASSSPLAWLGIIGTQYFGPGTRLTVL.